A single sample is the source of the 2 T cell receptor beta chains below, sequenced in a study of cytomegalovirus exposure and HLA in healthy donors. Amplification used 60 Vbeta primers and 13 Jbeta primers. The protocol was immunoSEQ multiplex PCR, while the TCRdb copy is restricted to in-frame clones and leaves out a portion. The repertoire table contains 130,000 or so clones. Sequencing used PBMCs. The receptor source for this set is a woman aged 55 to 70 in good health and CMV-seronegative.

This chain uses TRBV7-9 with TRBJ2-1; the match to TRBD1 covers 7 bases. This CDR3 comprises 16 residues. V was clipped by 4 bases and J by 6 bases; unmatched bases: 12. Germline CDR1 SEHNR, CDR2 FQNEAQ (reference sequence). The CDR3 here is CASSSTITRDSNEQFF. The CDR3 DNA follows: TGTGCCAGCAGCTCCACGATAACACGGGACAGCAATGAGCAGTTCTTC.

The chain employs TRBV7-9 and TRBJ1-3; no clear D. V was shortened by 3 bases and J by 2 bases, with 5 bases between the two germline ends. Germline V gene lookup returns CDR1 SEHNR and CDR2 FQNEAQ (reference sequence). The CDR3 runs 13 residues. CDR3 region: CASSLVAGNTIYF. As DNA, the CDR3 is TGTGCCAGCAGCTTGGTAGCTGGAAACACCATATATTTT.